A selection of T cell receptor beta chains follows, all from one sample in a study of cytomegalovirus exposure and HLA in healthy donors. This table comes from immunoSEQ multiplex PCR, and its TCRdb copy is limited to in-frame clones, with some not included. Here the sample spans 150,000 or so clones, over 75% being singletons. Sequencing used PBMCs. Receptors originate from a man between 45 and 60 years old in good health and CMV-seropositive. Both conserved end residues are part of each CDR3. Fields, in order: clone size, J gene, CDR3 length, V gene, D gene, CDR3 DNA, CDR3 protein. D genes are given only for firm matches. Expanded clones are given a class, and other clones once, few, many or no size at all.

abundance: NA; j_gene: TRBJ2-5; len: 14; v_gene: TRBV5-1; d_gene: TRBD2; CDR3nt: TGCGCCAGCAGCCACGGACTAGCGGGGGAGACCCAGTACTTC; CDR3aa: CASSHGLAGETQYF
abundance: NA; j_gene: TRBJ2-3; len: 13; v_gene: TRBV11-3; d_gene: NA; CDR3nt: TGTGCCAGCAGCTTAAATAGTGCGGATACGCAGTATTTT; CDR3aa: CASSLNSADTQYF
abundance: NA; j_gene: TRBJ2-1; len: 16; v_gene: TRBV9; d_gene: TRBD2; CDR3nt: TGTGCCAGCAGCGTAGGTCCTAGCGGGGGACTCAATGAGCAGTTCTTC; CDR3aa: CASSVGPSGGLNEQFF
abundance: NA; j_gene: TRBJ1-6; len: 15; v_gene: TRBV4-1; d_gene: TRBD1; CDR3nt: TGCGCCAGCGCCCTTACCGACAGGGGAAATTCACCCCTCCACTTT; CDR3aa: CASALTDRGNSPLHF
abundance: few; j_gene: TRBJ2-3; len: 12; v_gene: TRBV28; d_gene: NA; CDR3nt: TGTGCCAGCAGTACAACCACAGATACGCAGTATTTT; CDR3aa: CASSTTTDTQYF
abundance: NA; j_gene: TRBJ1-5; len: 14; v_gene: TRBV27; d_gene: NA; CDR3nt: TGTGCCAGCAGTCTTAAACCAGGGTTTCAGCCCCAGCATTTT; CDR3aa: CASSLKPGFQPQHF
abundance: NA; j_gene: TRBJ2-1; len: 17; v_gene: TRBV21-1; d_gene: NA; CDR3nt: TGTGCCAGCAGCAAAGAGGTGGGCGGGCGTGCGTTCAATGAGCAGTTCTTC; CDR3aa: CASSKEVGGRAFNEQFF
abundance: NA; j_gene: TRBJ1-2; len: 12; v_gene: TRBV6-5; d_gene: NA; CDR3nt: TGTGCCAGCAGTTCCTCGACTAGCGGCTACACCTTC; CDR3aa: CASSSSTSGYTF
abundance: NA; j_gene: TRBJ2-7; len: 14; v_gene: TRBV5-8; d_gene: NA; CDR3nt: TGTGCCAGCAGCTTGGGTGGTCGAGCCTACGAGCAGTACTTC; CDR3aa: CASSLGGRAYEQYF
abundance: NA; j_gene: TRBJ1-1; len: 13; v_gene: TRBV12-5; d_gene: NA; CDR3nt: TGTGCTAGTGGCAGGGACACGTTCACTGAAGCTTTCTTT; CDR3aa: CASGRDTFTEAFF
abundance: NA; j_gene: TRBJ1-1; len: 14; v_gene: TRBV5-4; d_gene: NA; CDR3nt: TGTGCCAGCGAGGACTTCTCGGCTCCCACTGAAGCTTTCTTT; CDR3aa: CASEDFSAPTEAFF
abundance: NA; j_gene: TRBJ1-5; len: 13; v_gene: TRBV6-6; d_gene: NA; CDR3nt: TGTGCCAGCAGTTACTCAAAGCATCAGCCCCAGCATTTT; CDR3aa: CASSYSKHQPQHF
abundance: NA; j_gene: TRBJ1-5; len: 17; v_gene: TRBV7-9; d_gene: NA; CDR3nt: TGTGCCAGCAGCTCTTCTGACTCCCCAAATAGCAATCAGCCCCAGCATTTT; CDR3aa: CASSSSDSPNSNQPQHF
abundance: NA; j_gene: TRBJ1-3; len: 17; v_gene: TRBV30; d_gene: NA; CDR3nt: TGTGCCTGGGGGAAGATTACCGACAGCCTCTCTGGAAACACCATATATTTT; CDR3aa: CAWGKITDSLSGNTIYF
abundance: NA; j_gene: TRBJ2-1; len: 18; v_gene: TRBV7-8; d_gene: TRBD2; CDR3nt: TGTGCCAGCAGCACCAAGCGCGGACTAGCGGCCACCTACAATGAGCAGTTCTTC; CDR3aa: CASSTKRGLAATYNEQFF
abundance: NA; j_gene: TRBJ2-1; len: 13; v_gene: TRBV15; d_gene: NA; CDR3nt: TGTGCCACCAGCAACCGGAGGAACAATGAGCAGTTCTTC; CDR3aa: CATSNRRNNEQFF
abundance: NA; j_gene: TRBJ1-3; len: 12; v_gene: TRBV23-1; d_gene: NA; CDR3nt: TGCGCCAGCAGACAGGGTAGAAACACCATATATTTT; CDR3aa: CASRQGRNTIYF
abundance: NA; j_gene: TRBJ1-5; len: 15; v_gene: TRBV10-3; d_gene: NA; CDR3nt: TGTGCCATCAGTGGAAGGTCGGGTCTTGGGCAGCCCCAGCATTTT; CDR3aa: CAISGRSGLGQPQHF
abundance: NA; j_gene: TRBJ1-2; len: 14; v_gene: TRBV2; d_gene: TRBD1; CDR3nt: TGTGCCAGCAGCCGGACAGGGACTAACTATGGCTACACCTTC; CDR3aa: CASSRTGTNYGYTF
abundance: NA; j_gene: TRBJ1-5; len: 15; v_gene: TRBV29-1; d_gene: TRBD1; CDR3nt: TGCAGCGTTACCTGGGGACAGGGGCTAAATCAGCCCCAGCATTTT; CDR3aa: CSVTWGQGLNQPQHF
abundance: NA; j_gene: TRBJ2-3; len: 14; v_gene: TRBV5-4; d_gene: TRBD1; CDR3nt: TGTGCCAGCAGCTCCCGGACAGGGACAGATACGCAGTATTTT; CDR3aa: CASSSRTGTDTQYF
abundance: NA; j_gene: TRBJ2-2; len: 15; v_gene: TRBV27; d_gene: TRBD2; CDR3nt: TGTGCCAGCAGTCGGACTAGCGGGTACACCGGGGAGCTGTTTTTT; CDR3aa: CASSRTSGYTGELFF
abundance: NA; j_gene: TRBJ2-1; len: 15; v_gene: TRBV18; d_gene: TRBD2; CDR3nt: TGTGCCAGCTCACCCCCCGCTAGCGGGGGGAATGAGCAGTTCTTC; CDR3aa: CASSPPASGGNEQFF
abundance: NA; j_gene: TRBJ2-7; len: 13; v_gene: TRBV18; d_gene: TRBD1; CDR3nt: TGTGCCAGCTCATCCTCGACAGGGGGTGAGCAGTACTTC; CDR3aa: CASSSSTGGEQYF
abundance: few; j_gene: TRBJ1-2; len: 15; v_gene: TRBV9; d_gene: NA; CDR3nt: TGTGCCAGCAGCGTAGGGGAAGGGGGTGGCTATGGCTACACCTTC; CDR3aa: CASSVGEGGGYGYTF
abundance: NA; j_gene: TRBJ2-3; len: 16; v_gene: TRBV11-2; d_gene: NA; CDR3nt: TGTGCCAGCAGCTTAGCACCGGGGTCCTACACAGATACGCAGTATTTT; CDR3aa: CASSLAPGSYTDTQYF
abundance: NA; j_gene: TRBJ1-1; len: 13; v_gene: TRBV7-9; d_gene: TRBD1; CDR3nt: TGTGCCAGCAGCTCAGACAGGGACTCTGAAGCTTTCTTT; CDR3aa: CASSSDRDSEAFF
abundance: NA; j_gene: TRBJ2-1; len: 15; v_gene: TRBV5-1; d_gene: NA; CDR3nt: TGCGCCAGCAGCTTGGCTGCCATGCAGTTCAATGAGCAGTTCTTC; CDR3aa: CASSLAAMQFNEQFF
abundance: NA; j_gene: TRBJ1-1; len: 15; v_gene: TRBV6-5; d_gene: TRBD1; CDR3nt: TGTGCCAGCAGTTACCGGGCAGGGGGTGGCGGCGAAGCTTTCTTT; CDR3aa: CASSYRAGGGGEAFF
abundance: NA; j_gene: TRBJ1-4; len: 13; v_gene: TRBV15; d_gene: NA; CDR3nt: TGTGCCACCAGCAGAGAGGGGGGTGAAAAACTGTTTTTT; CDR3aa: CATSREGGEKLFF
abundance: NA; j_gene: TRBJ2-1; len: 15; v_gene: TRBV5-4; d_gene: TRBD2; CDR3nt: TGTGCCAGCAGCTTGGGTGCTAGCGGGGGCAATGAGCAGTTCTTC; CDR3aa: CASSLGASGGNEQFF
abundance: few; j_gene: TRBJ2-7; len: 17; v_gene: TRBV28; d_gene: NA; CDR3nt: TGTGCCAGCAGCCAAAGGGGACTCCTAACCTACTCCTACGAGCAGTACTTC; CDR3aa: CASSQRGLLTYSYEQYF
abundance: NA; j_gene: TRBJ2-5; len: 17; v_gene: TRBV14; d_gene: NA; CDR3nt: TGTGCCAGCAGCCGACCCGGGACAGACCCCCTCGGGGGGACCCAGTACTTC; CDR3aa: CASSRPGTDPLGGTQYF
abundance: NA; j_gene: TRBJ1-5; len: 14; v_gene: TRBV6-1; d_gene: NA; CDR3nt: TGTGCCAGCAGTGAACAGGGTGCCAATCAGCCCCAGCATTTT; CDR3aa: CASSEQGANQPQHF
abundance: NA; j_gene: TRBJ2-4; len: 12; v_gene: TRBV7-9; d_gene: TRBD1; CDR3nt: TGTGCCAGCAGCCCCGACAGGGGGCGCGAGTACTTC; CDR3aa: CASSPDRGREYF
abundance: few; j_gene: TRBJ1-5; len: 14; v_gene: TRBV28; d_gene: TRBD1; CDR3nt: TGTGCCAGCAGTCCTCGGACAGGGGGCAGCCCCCAGCATTTT; CDR3aa: CASSPRTGGSPQHF
abundance: NA; j_gene: TRBJ2-2; len: 17; v_gene: TRBV5-1; d_gene: TRBD1; CDR3nt: TGCGCCAGCAGCACTTCAGCGGGGACAGGGGGCCCCGGGGAGCTGTTTTTT; CDR3aa: CASSTSAGTGGPGELFF
abundance: NA; j_gene: TRBJ2-1; len: 15; v_gene: TRBV6-1; d_gene: TRBD1; CDR3nt: TGTGCCAGCAGCCGATACGGGACAGGAGACAATGAGCAGTTCTTC; CDR3aa: CASSRYGTGDNEQFF
abundance: NA; j_gene: TRBJ2-1; len: 15; v_gene: TRBV5-6; d_gene: TRBD1; CDR3nt: TGTGCCAGCAGCTTGGCCGCAGGGGGTTGGACTGAGCAGTTCTTC; CDR3aa: CASSLAAGGWTEQFF
abundance: NA; j_gene: TRBJ2-1; len: 17; v_gene: TRBV7-8; d_gene: NA; CDR3nt: TGTGCCAGCAGCACGGGACTGGGTTGGTTAGGGGTCAATGAGCAGTTCTTC; CDR3aa: CASSTGLGWLGVNEQFF
abundance: NA; j_gene: TRBJ1-2; len: 12; v_gene: TRBV28; d_gene: NA; CDR3nt: TGTGCCAGCAGTTTCCCCCGGGGTGGCTACACCTTC; CDR3aa: CASSFPRGGYTF
abundance: NA; j_gene: TRBJ2-3; len: 15; v_gene: TRBV6-1; d_gene: NA; CDR3nt: TGTGCCGGGAAGAGGGAGGACATACGCACAGATACGCAGTATTTT; CDR3aa: CAGKREDIRTDTQYF
abundance: NA; j_gene: TRBJ1-2; len: 14; v_gene: TRBV6-1; d_gene: NA; CDR3nt: TGTGCCAGTTGCAGGTCGGAAGGGAGCTATGGCTACACCTTC; CDR3aa: CASCRSEGSYGYTF
abundance: NA; j_gene: TRBJ1-1; len: 12; v_gene: TRBV7-9; d_gene: NA; CDR3nt: TGTGCCAGCAGCTCCGGACAGCGTGAAGCTTTCTTT; CDR3aa: CASSSGQREAFF
abundance: NA; j_gene: TRBJ2-1; len: 16; v_gene: TRBV4-1; d_gene: NA; CDR3nt: TGCGCCAGCAGCCAAGATGGGGGGGGCCCCAACAATGAGCAGTTCTTC; CDR3aa: CASSQDGGGPNNEQFF
abundance: NA; j_gene: TRBJ2-3; len: 12; v_gene: TRBV7-2; d_gene: NA; CDR3nt: TGTGCCAGCGGGGGGAACACAGATACGCAGTATTTT; CDR3aa: CASGGNTDTQYF
abundance: few; j_gene: TRBJ2-1; len: 13; v_gene: TRBV28; d_gene: NA; CDR3nt: TGTGCCAGCAGTTTATGGGAGAGCAATGAGCAGTTCTTC; CDR3aa: CASSLWESNEQFF
abundance: NA; j_gene: TRBJ2-7; len: 14; v_gene: TRBV28; d_gene: TRBD2; CDR3nt: TGTGCCAGCAGTTTGGCTAGCGGGGGCTACGAGCAGTACTTC; CDR3aa: CASSLASGGYEQYF
abundance: NA; j_gene: TRBJ1-2; len: 12; v_gene: TRBV6-5; d_gene: NA; CDR3nt: TGTGCCAGCAGTTACGCGGGGTATGGCTACACCTTC; CDR3aa: CASSYAGYGYTF
abundance: once; j_gene: TRBJ2-3; len: 16; v_gene: TRBV27; d_gene: NA; CDR3nt: TGTGCCACCCGAGCCGAATCGGGGTGGAGCACAGATACGCAGTATTTT; CDR3aa: CATRAESGWSTDTQYF
abundance: NA; j_gene: TRBJ1-4; len: 13; v_gene: TRBV4-2; d_gene: NA; CDR3nt: TGTGCCAGCAGTACCCACAGGGAGGAAAAACTGTTTTTT; CDR3aa: CASSTHREEKLFF